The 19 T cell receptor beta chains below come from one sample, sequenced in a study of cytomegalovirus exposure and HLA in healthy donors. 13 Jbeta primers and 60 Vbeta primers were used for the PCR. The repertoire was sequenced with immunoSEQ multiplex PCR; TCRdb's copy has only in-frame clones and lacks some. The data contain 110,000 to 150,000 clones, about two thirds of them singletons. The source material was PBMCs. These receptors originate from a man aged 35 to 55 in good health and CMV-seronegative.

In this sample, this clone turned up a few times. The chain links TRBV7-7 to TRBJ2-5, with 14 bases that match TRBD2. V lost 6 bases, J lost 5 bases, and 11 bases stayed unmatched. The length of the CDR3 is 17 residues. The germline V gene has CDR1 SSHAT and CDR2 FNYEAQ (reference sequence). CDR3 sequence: CASRPGLAGGGPETQYF. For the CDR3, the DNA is TGTGCCAGCAGACCCGGACTAGCGGGGGGAGGGCCGGAGACCCAGTACTTC.

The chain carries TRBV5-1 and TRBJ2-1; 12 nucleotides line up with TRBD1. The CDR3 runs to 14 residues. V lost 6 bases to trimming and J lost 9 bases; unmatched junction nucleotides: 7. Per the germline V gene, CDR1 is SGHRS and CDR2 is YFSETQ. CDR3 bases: TGCGCCAGCACCGGGACAGGGGGCGATTGTGAGCAGTTCTTC. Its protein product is CASTGTGGDCEQFF.

As DNA, the CDR3 is TGTGCCAGCAACACTATATTTAGCGGGAACTACAATGAGCAGTTCTTC. It codes for CASNTIFSGNYNEQFF. The V call is TRBV13, the J call TRBJ2-1; 8 positions agree with TRBD2. J was trimmed by 3 bases and V by 7 bases; bases with no gene match: 11. This CDR3 comprises 16 residues. Germline V gives CDR1 PRHDT, CDR2 FYEKMQ (reference sequence).

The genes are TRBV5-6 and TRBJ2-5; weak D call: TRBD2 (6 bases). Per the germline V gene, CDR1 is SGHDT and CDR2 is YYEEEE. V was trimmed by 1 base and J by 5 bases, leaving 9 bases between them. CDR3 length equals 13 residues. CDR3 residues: CASSLIGGETQYF. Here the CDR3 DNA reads TGTGCCAGCAGCTTGATCGGGGGTGAGACCCAGTACTTC.

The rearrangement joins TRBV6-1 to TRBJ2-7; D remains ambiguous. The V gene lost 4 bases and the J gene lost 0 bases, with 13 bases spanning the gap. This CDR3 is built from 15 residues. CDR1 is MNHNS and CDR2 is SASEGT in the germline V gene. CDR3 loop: CASSGGRVLSYEQYF. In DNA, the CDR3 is TGTGCCAGCAGTGGAGGCCGTGTCCTCTCCTACGAGCAGTACTTC.

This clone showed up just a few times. The chain's CDR3 is CASSLNSRGSQPQHF. CDR3 DNA: TGTGCCAGCAGCTTAAATTCTCGGGGGAGTCAGCCCCAGCATTTT. This sequence joins TRBV11-2 and TRBJ1-5; perhaps TRBD1 as D (5 bases). The V gene's germline CDR1 is SGHAT and CDR2 FQNNGV. The CDR3 consists of 15 residues. The germline V and J ends were trimmed by 2 bases and 6 bases, with 14 bases remaining between them.

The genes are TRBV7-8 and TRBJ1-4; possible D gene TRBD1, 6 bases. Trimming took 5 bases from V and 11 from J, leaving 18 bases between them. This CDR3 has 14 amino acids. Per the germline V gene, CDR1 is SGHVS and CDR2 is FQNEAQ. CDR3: CASSPNRVRGKLFF. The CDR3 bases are TGTGCCAGCAGCCCAAACAGGGTCAGAGGGAAACTGTTTTTT.

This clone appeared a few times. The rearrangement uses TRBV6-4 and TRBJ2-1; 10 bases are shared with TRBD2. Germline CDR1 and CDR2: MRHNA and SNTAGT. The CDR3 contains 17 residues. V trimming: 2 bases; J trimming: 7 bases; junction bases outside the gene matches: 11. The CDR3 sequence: CASSDSPSAGGPNEQFF. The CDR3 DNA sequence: TGTGCCAGCAGTGACAGTCCGTCAGCGGGGGGGCCTAATGAGCAGTTCTTC.

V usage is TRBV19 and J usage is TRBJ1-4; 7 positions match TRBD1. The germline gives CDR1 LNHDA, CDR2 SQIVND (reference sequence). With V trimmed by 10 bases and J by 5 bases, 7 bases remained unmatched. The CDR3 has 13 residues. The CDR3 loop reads CAIGDRVNEKLFF. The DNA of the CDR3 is TGTGCCATTGGAGACAGGGTGAATGAAAAACTGTTTTTT.

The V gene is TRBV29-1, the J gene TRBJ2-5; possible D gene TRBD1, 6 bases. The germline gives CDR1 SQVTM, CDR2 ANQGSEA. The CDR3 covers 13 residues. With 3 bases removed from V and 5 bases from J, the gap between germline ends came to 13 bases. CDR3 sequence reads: CSVDTGSRETQYF. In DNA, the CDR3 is TGCAGCGTTGACACAGGGAGTAGGGAGACCCAGTACTTC.

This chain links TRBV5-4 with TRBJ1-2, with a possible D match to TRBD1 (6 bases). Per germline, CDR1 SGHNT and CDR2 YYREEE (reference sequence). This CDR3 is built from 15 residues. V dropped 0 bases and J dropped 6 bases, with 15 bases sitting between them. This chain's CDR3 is CASSLGGTGPNGYTF. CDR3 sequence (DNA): TGTGCCAGCAGCTTGGGCGGCACAGGGCCTAATGGCTACACCTTC.

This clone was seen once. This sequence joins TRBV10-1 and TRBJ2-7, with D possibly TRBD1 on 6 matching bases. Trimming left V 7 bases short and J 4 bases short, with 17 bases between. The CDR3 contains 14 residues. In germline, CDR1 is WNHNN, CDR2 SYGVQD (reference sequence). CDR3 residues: CASTTGTKEYEQYF. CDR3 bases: TGCGCCAGCACTACCGGGACAAAGGAATACGAGCAGTACTTC.

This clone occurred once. CDR3 DNA: TGTGCCAGCAGCTTAAAACGCGGGGGCTATTACAATGAGCAGTTCTTC. Amino acid sequence: CASSLKRGGYYNEQFF. The rearrangement joins TRBV7-8 to TRBJ2-1; D may be TRBD2 (7 bases). The CDR3 is 16 amino acids. V was cut by 2 bases and J by 4 bases, with 15 bases left in between. CDR1 SGHVS and CDR2 FQNEAQ come from the germline V gene.

The CDR3 bases are TGCGCCAGCAGCCAAACCTACAATGAGCAGTTCTTC. It specifies CASSQTYNEQFF. The chain combines TRBV5-1 with TRBJ2-1; D uncertain. CDR3 length equals 12 residues. Germline V gene data show CDR1 as SGHRS and CDR2 as YFSETQ. Trimming removed 4 bases at V and 2 bases at J, with 4 bases between. The variable domain in full, with the rest retrieved from reference TRBV5-1 and TRBJ2-1, is KAGVTQTPRYLIKTRGQQVTLSCSPISGHRSVSWYQQTPGQGLQFLFEYFSETQRNKGNFPGRFSGRQFSNSRSEMNVSTLELGDSALYLCASSQTYNEQFFGPGTRLTVL.

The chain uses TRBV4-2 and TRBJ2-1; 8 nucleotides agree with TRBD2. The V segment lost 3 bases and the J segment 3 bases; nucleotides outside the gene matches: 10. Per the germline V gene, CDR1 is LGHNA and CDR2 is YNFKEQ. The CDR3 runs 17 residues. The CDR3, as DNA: TGTGCCAGCAGCCATGATCCAGGAAGCGGGGGCTACAATGAGCAGTTCTTC. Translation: CASSHDPGSGGYNEQFF.

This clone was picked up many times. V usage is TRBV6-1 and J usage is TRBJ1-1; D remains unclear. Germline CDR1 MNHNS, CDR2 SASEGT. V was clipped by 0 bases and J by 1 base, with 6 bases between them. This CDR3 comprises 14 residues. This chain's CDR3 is CASSEAEANTEAFF. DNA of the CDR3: TGTGCCAGCAGTGAAGCAGAGGCGAACACTGAAGCTTTCTTT.

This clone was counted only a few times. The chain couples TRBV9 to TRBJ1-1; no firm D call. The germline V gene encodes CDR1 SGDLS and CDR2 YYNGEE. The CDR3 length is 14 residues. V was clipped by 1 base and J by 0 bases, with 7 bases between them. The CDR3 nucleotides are TGTGCCAGCAGCGTAAGCAACTTGAACACTGAAGCTTTCTTT. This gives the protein CASSVSNLNTEAFF.

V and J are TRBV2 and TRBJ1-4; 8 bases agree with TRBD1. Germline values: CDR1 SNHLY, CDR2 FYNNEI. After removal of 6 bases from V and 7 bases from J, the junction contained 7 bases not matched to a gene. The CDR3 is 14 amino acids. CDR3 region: CASRRQGRTEKLFF. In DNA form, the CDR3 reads TGTGCCAGCAGGAGACAGGGGCGGACTGAAAAACTGTTTTTT.

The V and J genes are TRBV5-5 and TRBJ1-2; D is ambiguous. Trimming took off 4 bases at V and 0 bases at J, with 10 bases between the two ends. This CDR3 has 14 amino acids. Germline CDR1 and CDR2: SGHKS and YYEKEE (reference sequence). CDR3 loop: CASSPSEANYGYTF. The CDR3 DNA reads TGTGCCAGCAGCCCTTCGGAGGCTAACTATGGCTACACCTTC.